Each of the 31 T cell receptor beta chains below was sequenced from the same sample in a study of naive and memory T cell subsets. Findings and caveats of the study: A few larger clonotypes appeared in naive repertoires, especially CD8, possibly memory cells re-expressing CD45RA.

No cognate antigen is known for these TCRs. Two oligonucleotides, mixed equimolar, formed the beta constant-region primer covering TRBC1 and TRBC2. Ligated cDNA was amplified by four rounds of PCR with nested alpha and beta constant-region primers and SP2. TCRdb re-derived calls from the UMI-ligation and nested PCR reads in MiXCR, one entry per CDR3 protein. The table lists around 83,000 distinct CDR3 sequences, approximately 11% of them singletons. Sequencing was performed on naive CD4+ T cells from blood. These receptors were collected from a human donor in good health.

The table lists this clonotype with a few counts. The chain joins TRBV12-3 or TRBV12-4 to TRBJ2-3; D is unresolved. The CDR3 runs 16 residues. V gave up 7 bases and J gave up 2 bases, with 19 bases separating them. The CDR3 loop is CASTPSVYPNTDTQYF. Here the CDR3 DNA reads TGTGCCAGCACCCCTTCGGTGTACCCTAACACAGATACGCAGTATTTT.

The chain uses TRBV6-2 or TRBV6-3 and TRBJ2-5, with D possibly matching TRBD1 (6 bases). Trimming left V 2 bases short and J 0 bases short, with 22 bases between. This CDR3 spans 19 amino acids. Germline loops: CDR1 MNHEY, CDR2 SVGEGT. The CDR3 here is CASSYRAGVLNPYQETQYF. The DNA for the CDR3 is TGTGCCAGCAGTTACAGAGCAGGGGTACTTAATCCATACCAAGAGACCCAGTACTTC.

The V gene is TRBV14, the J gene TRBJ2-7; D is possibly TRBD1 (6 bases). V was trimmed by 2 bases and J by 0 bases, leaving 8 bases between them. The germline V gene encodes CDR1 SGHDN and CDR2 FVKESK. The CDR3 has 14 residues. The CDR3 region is CASSQQGLSYEQYF. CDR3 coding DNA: TGTGCCAGCAGCCAACAGGGGCTCTCCTACGAGCAGTACTTC. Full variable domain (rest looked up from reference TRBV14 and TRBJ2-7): EAGVTQFPSHSVIEKGQTVTLRCDPISGHDNLYWYRRVMGKEIKFLLHFVKESKQDESGMPNNRFLAERTGGTYSTLKVQPAELEDSGVYFCASSQQGLSYEQYFGPGTRLTVT.

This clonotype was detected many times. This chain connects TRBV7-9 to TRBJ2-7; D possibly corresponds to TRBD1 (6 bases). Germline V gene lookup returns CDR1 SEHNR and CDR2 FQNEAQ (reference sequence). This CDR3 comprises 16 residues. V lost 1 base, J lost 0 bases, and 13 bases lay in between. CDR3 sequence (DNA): TGTGCCAGCAGCTTAGGGTCGGGGACAAGCTCCTACGAGCAGTACTTC. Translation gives CASSLGSGTSSYEQYF.

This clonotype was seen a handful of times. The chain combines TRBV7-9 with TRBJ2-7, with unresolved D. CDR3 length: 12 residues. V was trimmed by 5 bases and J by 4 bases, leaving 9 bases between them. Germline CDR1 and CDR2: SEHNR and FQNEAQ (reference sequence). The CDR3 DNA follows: TGTGCCAGCAGCATAAGGAGTTACGAGCAGTACTTC. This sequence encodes CASSIRSYEQYF.

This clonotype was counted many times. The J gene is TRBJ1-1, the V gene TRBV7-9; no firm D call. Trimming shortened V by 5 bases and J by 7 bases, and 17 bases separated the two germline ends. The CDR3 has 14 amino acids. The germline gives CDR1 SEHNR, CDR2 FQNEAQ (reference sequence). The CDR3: CASSKPLQSGEAFF. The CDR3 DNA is TGTGCCAGCAGCAAACCGTTACAGTCGGGTGAAGCTTTCTTT.

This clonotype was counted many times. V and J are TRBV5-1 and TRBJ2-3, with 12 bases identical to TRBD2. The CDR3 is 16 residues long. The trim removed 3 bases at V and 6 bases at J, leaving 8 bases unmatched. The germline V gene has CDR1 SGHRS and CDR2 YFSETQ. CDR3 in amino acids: CASSSRLAGDGDTQYF. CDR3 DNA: TGCGCCAGCAGCTCGCGACTAGCGGGAGATGGGGATACGCAGTATTTT.

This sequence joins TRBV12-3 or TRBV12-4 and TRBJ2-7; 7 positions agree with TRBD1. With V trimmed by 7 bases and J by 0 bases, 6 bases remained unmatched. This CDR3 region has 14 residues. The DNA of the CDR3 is TGTGCCAGCACACGGGACAGCGTCTCCTACGAGCAGTACTTC. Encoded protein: CASTRDSVSYEQYF.

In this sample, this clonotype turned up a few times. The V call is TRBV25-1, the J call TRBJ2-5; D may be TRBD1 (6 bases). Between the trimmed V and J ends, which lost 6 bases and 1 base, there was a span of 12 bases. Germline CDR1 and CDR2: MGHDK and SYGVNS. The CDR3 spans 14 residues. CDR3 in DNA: TGTGCCAGCAGCGAGAGGACAGCCCAAGAGACCCAGTACTTC. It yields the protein CASSERTAQETQYF. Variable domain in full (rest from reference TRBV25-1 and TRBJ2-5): EADIYQTPRYLVIGTGKKITLECSQTMGHDKMYWYQQDPGMELHLIHYSYGVNSTEKGDLSSESTVSRIRTEHFPLTLESARPSHTSQYLCASSERTAQETQYFGPGTRLLVL.

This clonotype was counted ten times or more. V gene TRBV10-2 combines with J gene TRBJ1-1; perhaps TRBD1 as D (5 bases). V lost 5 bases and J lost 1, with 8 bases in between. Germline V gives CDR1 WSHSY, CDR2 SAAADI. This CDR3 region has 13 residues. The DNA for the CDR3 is TGCGCCAGCAGTAAGGGGCCGAACACTGAAGCTTTCTTT. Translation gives CASSKGPNTEAFF.

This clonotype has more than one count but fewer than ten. CDR3 region: CASSLAPGQPSTGELFF. For the CDR3, the DNA is TGTGCCAGCAGCTTAGCGCCCGGACAACCGAGCACCGGGGAGCTGTTTTTT. This chain connects TRBV7-9 to TRBJ2-2; weak D call: TRBD1 (5 bases). This CDR3 has 17 residues. Trimming stripped 0 bases from V and 4 bases from J, with 15 bases between. The germline V gene has CDR1 SEHNR and CDR2 FQNEAQ (reference sequence).

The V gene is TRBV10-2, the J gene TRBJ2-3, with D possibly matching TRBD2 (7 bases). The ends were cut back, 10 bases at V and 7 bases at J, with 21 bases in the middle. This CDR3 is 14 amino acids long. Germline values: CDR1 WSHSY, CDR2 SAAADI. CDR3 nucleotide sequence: TGCGCCACTAAGACGGGGGGCTCTGTGAATACGCAGTATTTT. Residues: CATKTGGSVNTQYF.

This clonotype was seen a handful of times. The CDR3 here is CASSQERKGPYYEQYF. The CDR3 bases are TGTGCCAGCAGCCAAGAACGAAAGGGACCTTACTACGAGCAGTACTTC. The chain carries TRBV4-2 and TRBJ2-7; the D call may be TRBD1 or TRBD2 (5 bases each). There are 16 residues in the CDR3. Trimming left V 0 bases short and J 3 bases short, with 15 bases between. CDR1 is LGHNA and CDR2 is YNFKEQ in the germline V gene.

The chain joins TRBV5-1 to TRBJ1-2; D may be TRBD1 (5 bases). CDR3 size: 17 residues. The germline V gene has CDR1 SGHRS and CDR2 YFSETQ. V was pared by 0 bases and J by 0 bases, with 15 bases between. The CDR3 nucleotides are TGCGCCAGCAGCTTGGGGAGGGACGGCGCAGCTAACTATGGCTACACCTTC. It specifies CASSLGRDGAANYGYTF.

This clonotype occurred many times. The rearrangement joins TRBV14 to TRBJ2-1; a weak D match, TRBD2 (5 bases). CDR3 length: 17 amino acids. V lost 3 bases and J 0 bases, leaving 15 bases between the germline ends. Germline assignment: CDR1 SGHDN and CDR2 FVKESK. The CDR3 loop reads CASSHGGLASSYNEQFF. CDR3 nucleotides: TGTGCCAGCAGCCACGGCGGACTTGCGAGCTCCTACAATGAGCAGTTCTTC. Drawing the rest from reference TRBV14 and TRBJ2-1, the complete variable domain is EAGVTQFPSHSVIEKGQTVTLRCDPISGHDNLYWYRRVMGKEIKFLLHFVKESKQDESGMPNNRFLAERTGGTYSTLKVQPAELEDSGVYFCASSHGGLASSYNEQFFGPGTRLTVL.

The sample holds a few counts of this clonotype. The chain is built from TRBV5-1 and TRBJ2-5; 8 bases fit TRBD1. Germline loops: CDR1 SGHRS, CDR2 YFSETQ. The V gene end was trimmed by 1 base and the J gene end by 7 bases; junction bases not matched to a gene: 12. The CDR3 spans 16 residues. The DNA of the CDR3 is TGCGCCAGCAGCTTGTCACCCTCGGGACAGGACGGGACCCAGTACTTC. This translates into CASSLSPSGQDGTQYF.

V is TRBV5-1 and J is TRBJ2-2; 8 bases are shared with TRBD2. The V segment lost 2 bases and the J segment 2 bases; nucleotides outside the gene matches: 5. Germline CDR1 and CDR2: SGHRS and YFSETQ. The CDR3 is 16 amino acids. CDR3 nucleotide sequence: TGCGCCAGCAGCTTTCGGATAGCGGGAAACACCGGGGAGCTGTTTTTT. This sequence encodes CASSFRIAGNTGELFF.

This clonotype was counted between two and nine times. The CDR3 DNA is TGTGCCAGCAGCCCGCAGACTAGTTCTGGAGAGCAGTTCTTC. It specifies CASSPQTSSGEQFF. The gene calls are TRBV7-3 and TRBJ2-1, with D possibly being TRBD2 (6 bases). Germline assignment: CDR1 SGHTA and CDR2 FQGTGA. V lost 5 bases, J lost 10 bases, and 18 bases lay in between. The CDR3 is made up of 14 amino acids.

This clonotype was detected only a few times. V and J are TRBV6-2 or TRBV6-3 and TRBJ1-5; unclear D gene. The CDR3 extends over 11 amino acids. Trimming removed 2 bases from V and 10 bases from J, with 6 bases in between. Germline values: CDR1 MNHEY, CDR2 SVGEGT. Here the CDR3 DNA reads TGTGCCAGCAGTTACAATGGTCCCCAGCATTTT. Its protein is CASSYNGPQHF.

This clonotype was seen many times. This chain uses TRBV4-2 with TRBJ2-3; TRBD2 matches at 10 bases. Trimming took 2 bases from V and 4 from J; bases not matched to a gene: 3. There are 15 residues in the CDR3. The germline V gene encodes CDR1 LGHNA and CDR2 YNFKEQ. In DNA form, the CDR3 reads TGTGCCAGCAGCCAAACTAGCGGGGAAGCAGATACGCAGTATTTT. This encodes CASSQTSGEADTQYF.

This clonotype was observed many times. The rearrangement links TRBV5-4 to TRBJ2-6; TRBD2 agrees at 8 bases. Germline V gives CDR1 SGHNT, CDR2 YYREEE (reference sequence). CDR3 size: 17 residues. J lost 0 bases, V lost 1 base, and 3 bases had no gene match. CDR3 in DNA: TGTGCCAGCAGCTTGAGAGCGGGGGCCTCTGGGGCCAACGTCCTGACTTTC. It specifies CASSLRAGASGANVLTF.

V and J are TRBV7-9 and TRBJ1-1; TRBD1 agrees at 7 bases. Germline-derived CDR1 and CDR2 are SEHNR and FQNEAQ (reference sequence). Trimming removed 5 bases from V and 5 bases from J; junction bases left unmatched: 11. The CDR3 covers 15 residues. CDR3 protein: CASSPQTGIKTEAFF. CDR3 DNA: TGTGCCAGCAGCCCTCAGACAGGGATTAAGACTGAAGCTTTCTTT.

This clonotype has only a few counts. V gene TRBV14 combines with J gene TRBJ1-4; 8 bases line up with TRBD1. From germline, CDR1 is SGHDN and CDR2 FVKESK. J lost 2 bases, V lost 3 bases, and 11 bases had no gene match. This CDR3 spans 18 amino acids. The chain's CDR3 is CASSHRGRGIVTNEKLFF. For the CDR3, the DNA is TGTGCCAGCAGCCACAGGGGGCGAGGGATCGTGACTAATGAAAAACTGTTTTTT.

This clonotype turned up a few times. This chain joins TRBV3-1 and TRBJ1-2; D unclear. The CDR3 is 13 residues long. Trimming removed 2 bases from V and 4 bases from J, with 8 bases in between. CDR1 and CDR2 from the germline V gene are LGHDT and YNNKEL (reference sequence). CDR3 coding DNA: TGTGCCAGCAGCCAATCACCACCCTATGGCTACACCTTC. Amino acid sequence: CASSQSPPYGYTF.

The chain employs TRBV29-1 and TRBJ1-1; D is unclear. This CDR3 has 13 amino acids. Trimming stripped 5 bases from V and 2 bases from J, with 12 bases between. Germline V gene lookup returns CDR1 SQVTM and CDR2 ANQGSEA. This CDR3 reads CSVRAATNTEAFF. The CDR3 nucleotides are TGCAGCGTTCGGGCAGCTACTAACACTGAAGCTTTCTTT. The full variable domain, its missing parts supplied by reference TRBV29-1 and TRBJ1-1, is SAVISQKPSRDICQRGTSLTIQCQVDSQVTMMFWYRQQPGQSLTLIATANQGSEATYESGFVIDKFPISRPNLTFSTLTVSNMSPEDSSIYLCSVRAATNTEAFFGQGTRLTVV.

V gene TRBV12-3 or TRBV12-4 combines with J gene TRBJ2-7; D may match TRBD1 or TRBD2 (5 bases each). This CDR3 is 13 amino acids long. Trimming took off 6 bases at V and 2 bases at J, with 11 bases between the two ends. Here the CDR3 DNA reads TGTGCCAGCAGGGCAGGGAGAACCTACGAGCAGTACTTC. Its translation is CASRAGRTYEQYF.

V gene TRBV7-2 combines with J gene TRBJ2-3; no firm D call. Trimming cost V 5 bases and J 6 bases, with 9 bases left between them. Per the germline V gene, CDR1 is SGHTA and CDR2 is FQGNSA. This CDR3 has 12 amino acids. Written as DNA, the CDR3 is TGTGCCAGCAGCAAACCCCGGGATACGCAGTATTTT. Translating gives CASSKPRDTQYF.

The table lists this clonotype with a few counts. CDR3 DNA: TGCAGTGCTAGATCGGGGAGAACTGAAGCTTTCTTT. Residues: CSARSGRTEAFF. This rearrangement joins TRBV20-1 to TRBJ1-1; D is ambiguous. V shed 2 bases and J shed 5 bases, with 9 bases lying between them. The CDR3 extends over 12 amino acids. Germline V gene data show CDR1 as DFQATT and CDR2 as SNEGSKA (reference sequence).

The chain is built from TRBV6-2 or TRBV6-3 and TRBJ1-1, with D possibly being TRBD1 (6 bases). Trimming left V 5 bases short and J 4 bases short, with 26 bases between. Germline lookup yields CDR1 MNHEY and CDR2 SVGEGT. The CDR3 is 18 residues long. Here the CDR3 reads CASSPPGQGSVLTTEAFF. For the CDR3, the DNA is TGTGCCAGCAGTCCCCCCGGCCAGGGGAGCGTTTTGACCACTGAAGCTTTCTTT.

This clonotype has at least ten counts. Here the CDR3 reads CATSRAGGYEETQYF. The DNA for the CDR3 is TGTGCCACCAGCAGAGCCGGGGGGTATGAAGAGACCCAGTACTTC. This sequence joins TRBV15 and TRBJ2-5, with TRBD2 identical over 7 bases. Germline V gives CDR1 LNHNV, CDR2 YYDKDF (reference sequence). The V segment lost 1 base and the J segment 3 bases; nucleotides outside the gene matches: 5. CDR3 length: 15 amino acids.

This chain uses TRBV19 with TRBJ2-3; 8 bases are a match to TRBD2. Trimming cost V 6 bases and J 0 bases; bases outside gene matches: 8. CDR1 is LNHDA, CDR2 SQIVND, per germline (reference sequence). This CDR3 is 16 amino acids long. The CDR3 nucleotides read TGTGCCAGTAGCATCAGACTAGCGACTAGCACAGATACGCAGTATTTT. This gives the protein CASSIRLATSTDTQYF. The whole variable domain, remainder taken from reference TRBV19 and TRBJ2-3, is DGGITQSPKYLFRKEGQNVTLSCEQNLNHDAMYWYRQDPGQGLRLIYYSQIVNDFQKGDIAEGYSVSREKKESFPLTVTSAQKNPTAFYLCASSIRLATSTDTQYFGPGTRLTVL.